This TCR beta chain was identified during a study of blood T cell repertoires in COVID-19. Study details: COVID-19 samples from acute and convalescent phases originated in the United States, Italy and Spain. Sources were T cells, B-cell-depleted T cells, or PBMCs; the material itself was cDNA or gDNA.

Study processing details: Reference gene primers were amplified, and this amplification served to estimate nucleated cell counts. The method was immunoSEQ multiplex PCR; TCRdb's version includes in-frame clones alone and lacks a portion of them. V and J calls plus clone size are reproduced from that table; the DNA served to infer D and trimming. The profile shows roughly 130,000 clones, 80% to 90% of them singletons. CDR3 size: 14 residues. Germline trimming cut 1 base from V and 3 bases from J; bases unmatched to any gene: 3. Germline CDR1 reads MNHNS; CDR2 reads SASEGT. V and J are TRBV6-1 and TRBJ2-7, with 7 bases aligning to TRBD1. The sample consisted of peripheral blood. The clonotype comes from a man in his forties with acute or convalescent COVID-19. CDR3 bases: TGTGCCAGCAGTGAAGAAGACAGGGACTACGAGCAGTACTTC. Translating it yields CASSEEDRDYEQYF.